The T cell receptor beta chain under discussion was sequenced for a study of cytomegalovirus exposure and HLA in healthy donors. Broader study findings: Most TCR sequences were uncommon, yet certain public TCRs appeared in many donors.

Points on this clone: Its matching antigen is unknown.

Primers included in the PCR were 60 Vbeta and 13 Jbeta primers. Produced via immunoSEQ multiplex PCR; TCRdb's table is partial and in-frame only. The sample records 89,000 or so clones, approximately 85% being singletons. Input material: PBMCs. The TCR comes from a woman between 18 and 29 years old in good health and CMV-seropositive.

CDR3 loop: CASSVSGGAWELFF. Here the CDR3 DNA reads TGTGCCAGCAGCGTAAGCGGGGGGGCTTGGGAGCTGTTTTTT. This chain uses TRBV9 with TRBJ2-2; 10 nucleotides match TRBD2. The germline gives CDR1 SGDLS, CDR2 YYNGEE. The CDR3 has 14 residues. V trimming: 1 base; J trimming: 9 bases; junction bases outside the gene matches: 3. Drawing the rest from reference TRBV9 and TRBJ2-2, the complete variable domain is DSGVTQTPKHLITATGQRVTLRCSPRSGDLSVYWYQQSLDQGLQFLIQYYNGEERAKGNILERFSAQQFPDLHSELNLSSLELGDSALYFCASSVSGGAWELFFGEGSRLTVL.